This paragraph reports one T cell receptor beta chain. No antigen is known for it. The CDR3 spans 14 residues. Genomic DNA of each subset was evenly split across several immunoSEQ plates. This table comes from immunoSEQ multiplex PCR, and its TCRdb copy is limited to in-frame clones, with some not included. The table records 650,000 to 800,000 clones, approximately 72% of them present only once. This sample is drawn from a study of shared clonotypes between healthy human individuals. Study observations and caveats: Relative to clonotypes present in all four donors, those not shared had lower generation probabilities. Although depth was large, rarefaction showed that sequencing of the sorted subsets was incomplete. Blood alone was sampled, and tissue repertoires likely differ.

This clonotype originated in a woman aged 25-40 years in good health. The gene calls are TRBV21-1 and TRBJ2-7; the table gives TRBD2 as D, unverified against the DNA. TRBV21-1 constitutes a pseudogene. Sequencing was carried out using memory CD4+ T cells sorted from blood. The subset denotes: CD45RA-negative fraction. The CDR3 loop reads CASSKEAASYEQYF. The CDR3 bases are TGTGCCAGCAGCAAAGAGGCAGCTAGCTACGAGCAGTACTTC.